The rows below give T cell receptor beta chains drawn from one sample of a study of brain metastases from non-small cell lung cancer. The method was immunoSEQ multiplex PCR; TCRdb's version includes in-frame clones alone and lacks a portion of them. The sample records several thousand clones, approximately 81% being singletons. Sample: tissue from a brain metastasis. These receptors were taken from a donor at least 40 years old with non-small cell lung cancer. The CDR3 runs from the conserved cysteine through the conserved F or W. Each record gives: clone size, D gene, CDR3 length, V gene, J gene, CDR3 protein, CDR3 DNA. D genes are given only for firm matches. Size tells how often a clone was seen (once, few, many) or the class of an expanded clone, and some rows leave it out.

NA,TRBD2,13,TRBV6-1,TRBJ2-7,CASSENGRFEQYF,TGTGCCAGCAGTGAAAACGGGAGGTTCGAGCAGTACTTC
NA,TRBD2,15,TRBV28,TRBJ2-1,CASSFSGPTYNEQFF,TGTGCCAGCAGTTTTAGCGGGCCTACCTACAATGAGCAGTTCTTC
NA,NA,14,TRBV18,TRBJ1-5,CASSPPASNQPQHF,TGTGCCAGCTCACCACCAGCCAGCAATCAGCCCCAGCATTTT
NA,NA,14,TRBV30,TRBJ1-3,CAWSPGTAGNTIYF,TGTGCCTGGAGCCCCGGGACTGCCGGAAACACCATATATTTT
NA,NA,15,TRBV28,TRBJ2-2,CASSTGLGRTGELFF,TGTGCCAGCAGTACAGGGTTGGGAAGGACCGGGGAGCTGTTTTTT
NA,NA,12,TRBV5-6,TRBJ2-7,CASSDGGPEQYF,TGTGCCAGCTCCGATGGTGGGCCGGAGCAGTACTTC
NA,TRBD1,15,TRBV5-1,TRBJ1-1,CASSWGQSHDTEAFF,TGCGCCAGCAGCTGGGGACAGAGTCATGACACTGAAGCTTTCTTT
NA,NA,14,TRBV30,TRBJ1-3,CAWTPGGLRNTIYF,TGTGCCTGGACCCCGGGGGGGCTGCGAAACACCATATATTTT
NA,NA,14,TRBV2,TRBJ1-3,CASTTDLSGNTIYF,TGTGCCAGCACGACGGACTTATCGGGAAACACCATATATTTT
NA,NA,13,TRBV3-1/TRBV3-2,TRBJ2-1,CASSQAPSVQQFF,TGTGCCAGCAGCCAGGCCCCTAGCGTGCAGCAGTTCTTC
few,TRBD1,16,TRBV28,TRBJ1-5,CASSPLGDRSNQPQHF,TGTGCCAGCAGCCCGCTCGGGGACAGGAGCAATCAGCCCCAGCATTTT
NA,NA,13,TRBV7-9,TRBJ1-1,CASSLETRTEAFF,TGTGCCAGCAGCTTAGAAACCCGCACTGAAGCTTTCTTT
NA,NA,16,TRBV19,TRBJ2-1,CASSRALGGSYNEQFF,TGTGCCAGTAGTAGGGCCCTAGGGGGATCCTACAATGAGCAGTTCTTC
NA,NA,11,TRBV19,TRBJ2-1,CASSRYNEQFF,TGTGCCAGTAGTAGATACAATGAGCAGTTCTTC
NA,NA,16,TRBV24-1,TRBJ2-5,CATSDPEPGFQETQYF,TGTGCCACCAGTGATCCCGAACCGGGATTTCAAGAGACCCAGTACTTC